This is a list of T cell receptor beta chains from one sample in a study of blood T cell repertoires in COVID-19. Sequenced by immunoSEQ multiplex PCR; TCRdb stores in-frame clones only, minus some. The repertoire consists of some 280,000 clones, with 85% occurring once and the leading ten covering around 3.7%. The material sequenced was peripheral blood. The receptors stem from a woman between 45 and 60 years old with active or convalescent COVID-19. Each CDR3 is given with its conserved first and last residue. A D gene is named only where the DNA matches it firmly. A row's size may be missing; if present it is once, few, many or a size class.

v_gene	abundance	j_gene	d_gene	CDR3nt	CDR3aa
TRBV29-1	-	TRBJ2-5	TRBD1	TGCAGCGCTTGTGCCCTCACAGGGGGCGAAGAGACCCAGTACTTC	CSACALTGGEETQYF
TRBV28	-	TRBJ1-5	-	TGTGCCAGCAGGGGGGCCCCGGGCAATCAGCCCCAGCATTTT	CASRGAPGNQPQHF
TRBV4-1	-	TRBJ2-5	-	TGCGCCAGCAGCCAAGTGGAGGGGATGTACCAAGAGACCCAGTACTTC	CASSQVEGMYQETQYF
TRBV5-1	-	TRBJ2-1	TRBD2	TGCGCCAGCAGCTCGAGAATCGGACTAGCGGTCAATGAGCAGTTCTTC	CASSSRIGLAVNEQFF
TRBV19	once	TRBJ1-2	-	TGTGCCAGTAGTGGACCGGGTCCTAGGGGCTATGGCTACACCTTC	CASSGPGPRGYGYTF
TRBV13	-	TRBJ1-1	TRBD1	TGTGCCAGCAGCCTGACGGACAGGGTGAACACTGAAGCTTTCTTT	CASSLTDRVNTEAFF
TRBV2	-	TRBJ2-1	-	TGTGCCAGCAGTCCCTACACGGGCTCCTACAATGAGCAGTTCTTC	CASSPYTGSYNEQFF
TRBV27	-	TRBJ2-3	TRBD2	TGTGCCAGCAGTCCCACCTGGACTAGCGGGAGGGGTACGCAGTATTTT	CASSPTWTSGRGTQYF
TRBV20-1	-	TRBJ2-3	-	TGCAGTGCGACTCGCGCAGATACGCAGTATTTT	CSATRADTQYF
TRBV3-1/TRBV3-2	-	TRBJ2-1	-	TGTGCCAGCAGCCACTCAGGCGATGAGCAGTTCTTC	CASSHSGDEQFF
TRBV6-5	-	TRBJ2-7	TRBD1	TGTGCCAGCAGTTACAGGACAGGATTCGACGAGCAGTACTTC	CASSYRTGFDEQYF
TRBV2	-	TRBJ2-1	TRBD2	TGTGCCAGCAGAACGGGAGGGGGCTCCTACAATGAGCAGTTCTTC	CASRTGGGSYNEQFF
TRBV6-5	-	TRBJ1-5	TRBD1	TGTGCCAGCAGCCCAGGACAGGCGCACAATCAGCCCCAGCATTTT	CASSPGQAHNQPQHF
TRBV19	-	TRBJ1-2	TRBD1	TGTGCCAGCCGAGACAGGGTGACTAACTATGGCTACACCTTC	CASRDRVTNYGYTF
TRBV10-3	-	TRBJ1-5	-	TGTGCCATCAGTGGTGGCCAGAGCAATCAGCCCCAGCATTTT	CAISGGQSNQPQHF
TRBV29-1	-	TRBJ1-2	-	TGCAGCGTTGTCGGACATCCTAACTATGGCTACACCTTC	CSVVGHPNYGYTF
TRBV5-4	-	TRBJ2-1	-	TGTGCCAGCAGCTTGGGGGGGCCGAATGAGCAGTTCTTC	CASSLGGPNEQFF
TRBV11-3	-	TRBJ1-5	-	TGTGCCAGCAGCTTAGGGTCAGGGGATCAGCCCCAGCATTTT	CASSLGSGDQPQHF
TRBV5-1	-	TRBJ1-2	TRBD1	TGCGCCAGCAGCTTGGAGGGGGCGGTCTATGGCTACACCTTC	CASSLEGAVYGYTF
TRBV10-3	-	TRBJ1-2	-	TGTGCCATCAAATCCCTATCAGGGGACGGCTACACCTTC	CAIKSLSGDGYTF
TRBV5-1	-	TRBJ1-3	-	TGCGCCAGCAGCTCAAACACAGGGTTGTTCTCTGGAAACACCATATATTTT	CASSSNTGLFSGNTIYF
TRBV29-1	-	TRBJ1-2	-	TGCAGCGTACTTCCAATACAGGGACCTAACTATGGCTACACCTTC	CSVLPIQGPNYGYTF